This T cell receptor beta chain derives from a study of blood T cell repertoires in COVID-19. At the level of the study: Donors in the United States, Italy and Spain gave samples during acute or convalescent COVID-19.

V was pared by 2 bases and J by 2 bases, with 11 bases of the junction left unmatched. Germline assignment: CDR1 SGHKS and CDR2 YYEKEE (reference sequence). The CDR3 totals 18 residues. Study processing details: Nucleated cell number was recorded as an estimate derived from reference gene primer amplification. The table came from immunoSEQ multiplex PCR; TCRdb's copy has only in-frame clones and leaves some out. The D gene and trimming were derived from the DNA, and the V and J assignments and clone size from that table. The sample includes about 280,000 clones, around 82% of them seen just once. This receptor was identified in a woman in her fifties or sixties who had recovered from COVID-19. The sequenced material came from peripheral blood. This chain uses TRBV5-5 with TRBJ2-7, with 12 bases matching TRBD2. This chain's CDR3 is CASSLETSGGPKTYEQYF. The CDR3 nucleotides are TGTGCCAGCAGCTTAGAGACTAGCGGGGGCCCTAAAACCTACGAGCAGTACTTC.